This is a list of T cell receptor beta chains from one sample in a study of metastatic and nonmetastatic thyroid tumors. TCRdb redid the clone calls on the PCR reads using MiXCR. The sample gives about 25,000 clones, around 20% of which show up once; roughly 8% is in the top ten. Source material: blood. The receptors originated from a female donor with papillary thyroid cancer or a benign thyroid nodule (not recorded which). Some clones in this sample may be carry-over from other donors' samples. The CDR3 runs from the conserved cysteine through the conserved F or W. A D gene is named only where the DNA matches it firmly. Clone size appears in some rows only: once, few, many, or a class for an expanded clone.

j_gene: TRBJ2-3; abundance: many; v_gene: TRBV19; d_gene: .; CDR3nt: TGTGCCAGCCAGCAAGAAGATACGCAGTATTTT; CDR3aa: CASQQEDTQYF
j_gene: TRBJ2-7; abundance: .; v_gene: TRBV10-2; d_gene: .; CDR3nt: TGCGCCAGCAGCGACCTAGCGCGTATCTCCTACGAGCAGTACTTC; CDR3aa: CASSDLARISYEQYF
j_gene: TRBJ2-1; abundance: many; v_gene: TRBV18; d_gene: .; CDR3nt: TGTGCCAGCTTGCAGAATTCCTACAATGAGCAGTTCTTC; CDR3aa: CASLQNSYNEQFF
j_gene: TRBJ2-7; abundance: many; v_gene: TRBV18; d_gene: TRBD1; CDR3nt: TGTGCCAGCTCACCGCCGACAGGGAACTCCTACGAGCAGTACTTC; CDR3aa: CASSPPTGNSYEQYF
j_gene: TRBJ1-2; abundance: once; v_gene: TRBV30; d_gene: .; CDR3nt: TGTGCCTGGAGTGGGATTGGGACTGCAAACTATGGCTACACCTTC; CDR3aa: CAWSGIGTANYGYTF
j_gene: TRBJ1-2; abundance: medium-sized; v_gene: TRBV4-3; d_gene: .; CDR3nt: TGCGCCAGCAGCCGAATGACGGAGACTAACTATGGCTACACCTTC; CDR3aa: CASSRMTETNYGYTF
j_gene: TRBJ1-5; abundance: medium-sized; v_gene: TRBV28; d_gene: TRBD1; CDR3nt: TGTGCCAGCAGTTCGGGACAGGGAAATCAGCCCCAGCATTTT; CDR3aa: CASSSGQGNQPQHF
j_gene: TRBJ1-2; abundance: .; v_gene: TRBV20-1; d_gene: .; CDR3nt: TGCAGTGCACAGCTGGCTAACTATGGCTACTCCTTC; CDR3aa: CSAQLANYGYSF
j_gene: TRBJ1-1; abundance: .; v_gene: TRBV30; d_gene: .; CDR3nt: TGTGCCTGGAGTGAAGTGAACACTGAAGCTTTCTTT; CDR3aa: CAWSEVNTEAFF
j_gene: TRBJ2-3; abundance: many; v_gene: TRBV7-2; d_gene: TRBD2; CDR3nt: TGTGCCAGCAGCTTTCGTACGGGGGGGCCCACAGATACGCAGTATTTT; CDR3aa: CASSFRTGGPTDTQYF
j_gene: TRBJ2-5; abundance: many; v_gene: TRBV20-1; d_gene: TRBD2; CDR3nt: TGCAGTGCTGACCGGCCGGGACTAGCGGGGGGAGGTTATATTGAAGAGACCCAGTACTTC; CDR3aa: CSADRPGLAGGGYIEETQYF
j_gene: TRBJ1-2; abundance: .; v_gene: TRBV20-1; d_gene: TRBD1; CDR3nt: TGCAGTGCTCCGGGACAGAGCCTCATTGGCTACTCCTTC; CDR3aa: CSAPGQSLIGYSF
j_gene: TRBJ2-7; abundance: many; v_gene: TRBV29-1; d_gene: TRBD1; CDR3nt: TGCAGCGTCGCATTGGACAGGGGATTAGCCGAGCAGTACTTC; CDR3aa: CSVALDRGLAEQYF
j_gene: TRBJ1-2; abundance: many; v_gene: TRBV3-1; d_gene: .; CDR3nt: TGTGCCAGCAGCCAAGATCAGACAGCCTATGGCTACACCTTC; CDR3aa: CASSQDQTAYGYTF
j_gene: TRBJ2-3; abundance: many; v_gene: TRBV11-1; d_gene: .; CDR3nt: TGTGCCAGCGGGGGAGGGGGACGACACACAGATACGCAGTATTTT; CDR3aa: CASGGGGRHTDTQYF
j_gene: TRBJ1-2; abundance: few; v_gene: TRBV6-1; d_gene: .; CDR3nt: TGTGCCAGCAGTGACCCGTGGTTACGGGCTAACTATGGCTACACCTTC; CDR3aa: CASSDPWLRANYGYTF
j_gene: TRBJ2-7; abundance: .; v_gene: TRBV6-6; d_gene: TRBD2; CDR3nt: TGTGCCAGCAGTTACTCGAAGGTGGGAGGGGCCTACGAGCAGTACTTC; CDR3aa: CASSYSKVGGAYEQYF
j_gene: TRBJ2-7; abundance: .; v_gene: TRBV20-1; d_gene: .; CDR3nt: TGCAGTGCTACTACTTTAAGTTGGCGCACCTACGAGCAGTACTTC; CDR3aa: CSATTLSWRTYEQYF
j_gene: TRBJ2-7; abundance: many; v_gene: TRBV7-9; d_gene: .; CDR3nt: TGTGCCAGCAGCTTAGTGACGGCAGGGCTCGAGCAGTACTTC; CDR3aa: CASSLVTAGLEQYF
j_gene: TRBJ2-7; abundance: many; v_gene: TRBV9; d_gene: TRBD1; CDR3nt: TGTGCCAGCAGCGCCACCGGGACAGGGGGAGCCGAGCAGTACTTC; CDR3aa: CASSATGTGGAEQYF
j_gene: TRBJ1-5; abundance: many; v_gene: TRBV19; d_gene: TRBD1; CDR3nt: TGTGCCAGTAGTTCAAGACAGGGGCCGAGGGATCAGCCCCAGCATTTT; CDR3aa: CASSSRQGPRDQPQHF
j_gene: TRBJ2-3; abundance: many; v_gene: TRBV7-2; d_gene: .; CDR3nt: TGTGCCAGCAGCTCAACAAGGCATACGCAGTATTTT; CDR3aa: CASSSTRHTQYF
j_gene: TRBJ2-7; abundance: many; v_gene: TRBV11-3; d_gene: .; CDR3nt: TGTGCCAGCAGCTTAGAGGGCGGGTACGAGCAGTACTTC; CDR3aa: CASSLEGGYEQYF
j_gene: TRBJ1-3; abundance: many; v_gene: TRBV3-1; d_gene: .; CDR3nt: TGTGCCAGCAGCCTAGGGGGATCTGGAAACACCATATATTTT; CDR3aa: CASSLGGSGNTIYF
j_gene: TRBJ2-5; abundance: many; v_gene: TRBV28; d_gene: .; CDR3nt: TGTGCCAGCAGTTTTATCGAGACCCAGTACTTC; CDR3aa: CASSFIETQYF
j_gene: TRBJ1-2; abundance: many; v_gene: TRBV20-1; d_gene: TRBD1; CDR3nt: TGCAGTGCTAGCGTGTCAGGGGGCGTAGGCTACACCTTC; CDR3aa: CSASVSGGVGYTF
j_gene: TRBJ2-1; abundance: .; v_gene: TRBV6-2/TRBV6-3; d_gene: TRBD2; CDR3nt: TGTGCCAGCATCCGTACTAGCGGGGGGTCCAATGAGCAGTTCTTC; CDR3aa: CASIRTSGGSNEQFF
j_gene: TRBJ2-5; abundance: .; v_gene: TRBV6-1; d_gene: .; CDR3nt: TGTGCCAGCACTGAAGGGGACCGACTCGAGGGAAGGGAGATCCAGTACTTC; CDR3aa: CASTEGDRLEGREIQYF
j_gene: TRBJ1-2; abundance: few; v_gene: TRBV6-2/TRBV6-3; d_gene: .; CDR3nt: TGTGCCAGCACTTACCTCACGGTCTATGGCTACACCTTC; CDR3aa: CASTYLTVYGYTF
j_gene: TRBJ2-3; abundance: many; v_gene: TRBV9; d_gene: .; CDR3nt: TGTGCCAGCAGCGTAGAGGGAAGTGCCACCTGGGGTACGCAGTATTTT; CDR3aa: CASSVEGSATWGTQYF
j_gene: TRBJ1-5; abundance: many; v_gene: TRBV7-9; d_gene: .; CDR3nt: TGTGCCAGCAGCCCACAGGGCCGCAATCAGCCCCAGCATTTT; CDR3aa: CASSPQGRNQPQHF
j_gene: TRBJ2-7; abundance: many; v_gene: TRBV5-6; d_gene: TRBD2; CDR3nt: TGTGCCAGCAGCTTGAGCCTAGCGGGGGTAAGCTCCTACGAGCAGTACTTC; CDR3aa: CASSLSLAGVSSYEQYF
j_gene: TRBJ1-5; abundance: .; v_gene: TRBV6-5; d_gene: .; CDR3nt: TGTGCCAGCGGATACCGGTACAGGGAATTCCAGGCCCAGCATTTT; CDR3aa: CASGYRYREFQAQHF
j_gene: TRBJ2-7; abundance: medium-sized; v_gene: TRBV6-1; d_gene: .; CDR3nt: TGTGCCAGCAGTGAACGGGCGGACCCATCCTACGAGCAGTACTTC; CDR3aa: CASSERADPSYEQYF
j_gene: TRBJ2-7; abundance: few; v_gene: TRBV2; d_gene: TRBD2; CDR3nt: TGTGCCAGCAGTGAGAGTAGCGGGAGGGCCCACGAGCAGTACTTC; CDR3aa: CASSESSGRAHEQYF
j_gene: TRBJ2-3; abundance: many; v_gene: TRBV7-3; d_gene: TRBD2; CDR3nt: TGTGCCAGCAGCTGGGGACTAGCAAGTACGCAGTATTTT; CDR3aa: CASSWGLASTQYF
j_gene: TRBJ2-7; abundance: .; v_gene: TRBV25-1; d_gene: TRBD1; CDR3nt: TGTGTCAACAGTGCCCCATCCGGGACAGTTATCACCTACGAGCAGTACTTC; CDR3aa: CVNSAPSGTVITYEQYF
j_gene: TRBJ2-1; abundance: many; v_gene: TRBV4-1; d_gene: .; CDR3nt: TGCGCCAGCAGCCGAAGACAGTACCCAAGCTCCTACAATGAGCAGTTCTTC; CDR3aa: CASSRRQYPSSYNEQFF
j_gene: TRBJ2-1; abundance: .; v_gene: TRBV12-3/TRBV12-4; d_gene: .; CDR3nt: TGTGCCGGCGGCCTAGAAGGCAATGAGCAGTTCTTC; CDR3aa: CAGGLEGNEQFF
j_gene: TRBJ2-2; abundance: few; v_gene: TRBV6-4; d_gene: .; CDR3nt: TGTGCCAGCTCCCCGTTAGACGGGGGCACCGGGGAGCTGTTTTTT; CDR3aa: CASSPLDGGTGELFF
j_gene: TRBJ2-7; abundance: medium-sized; v_gene: TRBV28; d_gene: TRBD1; CDR3nt: TGTGCCAGCAGTTCTCTTAAACCGGGACAGGGGTACCACGAGCAGTACTTC; CDR3aa: CASSSLKPGQGYHEQYF
j_gene: TRBJ2-5; abundance: .; v_gene: TRBV5-1; d_gene: TRBD2; CDR3nt: TGCGCCAGCAGTCGGACTAGCGGGAGGTATGAGACCCAGTACTTC; CDR3aa: CASSRTSGRYETQYF
j_gene: TRBJ2-5; abundance: many; v_gene: TRBV2; d_gene: TRBD2; CDR3nt: TGTGCCAGCAGTGACGGAGCGGGGGGTCAAGAGACCCAGTACTTC; CDR3aa: CASSDGAGGQETQYF
j_gene: TRBJ1-1; abundance: many; v_gene: TRBV20-1; d_gene: .; CDR3nt: TGCAGTGCTAGGAGCCCAACGGGGTCAGCTTTCTTT; CDR3aa: CSARSPTGSAFF
j_gene: TRBJ2-2; abundance: .; v_gene: TRBV7-2; d_gene: .; CDR3nt: TGTGCCAGCAGCTCCCCCACCGTGGAGCTTTTTTTT; CDR3aa: CASSSPTVELFF
j_gene: TRBJ1-2; abundance: .; v_gene: TRBV7-2; d_gene: .; CDR3nt: TGTGCCAGCAGGCTGAACAGGTTCCTACTCTTC; CDR3aa: CASRLNRFLLF
j_gene: TRBJ2-3; abundance: .; v_gene: TRBV6-2/TRBV6-3; d_gene: .; CDR3nt: TGTGCCAGCAGGGTCTGGGGAATTGTGGGGGGTAGCACAGATACGCAGTATTTT; CDR3aa: CASRVWGIVGGSTDTQYF
j_gene: TRBJ2-5; abundance: many; v_gene: TRBV4-3; d_gene: TRBD2; CDR3nt: TGCGCCAGCAGCCAAGACGGGGGGGCTAGGGAGACCCAGTACTTC; CDR3aa: CASSQDGGARETQYF
j_gene: TRBJ2-3; abundance: many; v_gene: TRBV12-3/TRBV12-4; d_gene: .; CDR3nt: TGTGCCAGCAGTTTCCTACAGGGGGGTAGCGGGAGCTTTGTAGATACGCAGTATTTT; CDR3aa: CASSFLQGGSGSFVDTQYF
j_gene: TRBJ1-1; abundance: many; v_gene: TRBV12-3/TRBV12-4; d_gene: .; CDR3nt: TGTGCCAGCAGTTTAGACAGGCAGAACACTGAAGCTTTCTTT; CDR3aa: CASSLDRQNTEAFF
j_gene: TRBJ1-5; abundance: .; v_gene: TRBV6-5; d_gene: .; CDR3nt: TGTGCCAGCAGTTACTCGTCGGTGCAGCCCCAGCATTTT; CDR3aa: CASSYSSVQPQHF
j_gene: TRBJ2-1; abundance: many; v_gene: TRBV2; d_gene: .; CDR3nt: TGTGCCAGCAGTGAAGGTATTAAACAGTTCTTC; CDR3aa: CASSEGIKQFF
j_gene: TRBJ2-5; abundance: many; v_gene: TRBV7-9; d_gene: .; CDR3nt: TGTGCCAGCAGTCGGGACCCGAGCGTGGAGACCCAGTACTTC; CDR3aa: CASSRDPSVETQYF
j_gene: TRBJ2-1; abundance: .; v_gene: TRBV27; d_gene: TRBD2; CDR3nt: TGTGCCAGCAAGACCTCCGGGACTAGCGGGTACAATGAGCAGTTCTTC; CDR3aa: CASKTSGTSGYNEQFF
j_gene: TRBJ2-7; abundance: medium-sized; v_gene: TRBV20-1; d_gene: TRBD2; CDR3nt: TGCAGTGCTAGCCCTAGCGGGGCCTCCTACGAGCAGTACTTC; CDR3aa: CSASPSGASYEQYF